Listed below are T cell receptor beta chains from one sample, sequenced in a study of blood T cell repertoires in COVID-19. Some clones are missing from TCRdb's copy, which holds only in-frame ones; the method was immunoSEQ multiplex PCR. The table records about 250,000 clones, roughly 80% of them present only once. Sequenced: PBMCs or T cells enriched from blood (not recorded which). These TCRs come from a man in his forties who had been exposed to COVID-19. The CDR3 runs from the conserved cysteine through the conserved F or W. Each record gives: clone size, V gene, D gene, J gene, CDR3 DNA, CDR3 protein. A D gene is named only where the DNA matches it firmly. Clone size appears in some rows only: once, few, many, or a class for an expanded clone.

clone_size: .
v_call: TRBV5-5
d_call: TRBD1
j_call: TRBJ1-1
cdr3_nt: TGTGCCAGCAGCGCCCGGACAGGGGCGAACACTGAAGCTTTCTTT
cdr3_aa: CASSARTGANTEAFF

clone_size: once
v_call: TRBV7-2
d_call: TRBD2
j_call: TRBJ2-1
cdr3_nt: TGTGCCAGCAGCCTTAGTAGAGGGTTGACTAGCGGGAAGCAGTTCTTC
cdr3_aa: CASSLSRGLTSGKQFF

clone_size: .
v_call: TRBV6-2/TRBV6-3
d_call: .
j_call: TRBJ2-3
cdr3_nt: TGTGCCAGCAGCCCTTACACTAGTATGGATACGCAGTATTTT
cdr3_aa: CASSPYTSMDTQYF

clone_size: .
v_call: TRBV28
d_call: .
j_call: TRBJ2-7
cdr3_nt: TGTGCCAGCTCGGGAGACCTAAACTCCTACGAGCAGTACTTC
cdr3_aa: CASSGDLNSYEQYF

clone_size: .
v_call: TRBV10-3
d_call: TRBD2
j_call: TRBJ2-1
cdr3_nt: TGTGCCATCACCCAAGCGGGAGGGCCCCATGAGCAGTTCTTC
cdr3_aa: CAITQAGGPHEQFF

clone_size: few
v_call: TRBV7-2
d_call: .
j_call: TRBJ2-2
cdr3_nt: TGTGCCAGCAGCACGAAGGGGGGGAGGGCGTCCGGGGAGCTGTTTTTT
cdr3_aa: CASSTKGGRASGELFF

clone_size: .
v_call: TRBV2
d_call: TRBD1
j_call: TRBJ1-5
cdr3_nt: TGTGCCAGTCACAGGGGACGTCAGCCCCAGCATTTT
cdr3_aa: CASHRGRQPQHF

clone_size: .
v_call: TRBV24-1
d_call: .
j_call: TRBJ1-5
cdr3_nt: TGTGCCACCAGTGATTCAGGGTCGGACCAGCCCCAGCATTTT
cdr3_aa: CATSDSGSDQPQHF

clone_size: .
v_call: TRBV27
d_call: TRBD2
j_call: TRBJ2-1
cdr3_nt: TGTGCCAGCAGTTTCTCGACTAGCGGGACAAATGAGCAGTTCTTC
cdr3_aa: CASSFSTSGTNEQFF

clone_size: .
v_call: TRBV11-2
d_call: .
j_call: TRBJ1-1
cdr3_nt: TGTGCCAGCAGCTCCACACGCACTGAAGCTTTCTTT
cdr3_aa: CASSSTRTEAFF

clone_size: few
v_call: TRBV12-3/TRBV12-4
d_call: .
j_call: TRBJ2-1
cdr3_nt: TGTGCCAGCAGCCGGGACTACAATGAGCAGTTCTTC
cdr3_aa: CASSRDYNEQFF

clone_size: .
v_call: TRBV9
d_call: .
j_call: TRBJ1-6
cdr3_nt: TGTGCCAGCAGCGTAATGACAGACTATAATTCACCCCTCCACTTT
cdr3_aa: CASSVMTDYNSPLHF

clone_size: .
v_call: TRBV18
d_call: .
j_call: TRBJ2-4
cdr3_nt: TGTGCCAGCTCACCAAAGGCGGAGGTCAAAAACATTCAGTACTTC
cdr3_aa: CASSPKAEVKNIQYF

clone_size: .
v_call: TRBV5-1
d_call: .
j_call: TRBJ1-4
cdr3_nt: TGCGCCAGCAGCGAGGGTGGCGGGGCAACTAATGAAAAACTGTTTTTT
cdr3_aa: CASSEGGGATNEKLFF

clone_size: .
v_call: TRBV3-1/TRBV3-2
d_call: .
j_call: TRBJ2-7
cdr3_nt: TGTGCCAGCAGCCAATGGCGGAACGAGCAGTACTTC
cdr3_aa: CASSQWRNEQYF

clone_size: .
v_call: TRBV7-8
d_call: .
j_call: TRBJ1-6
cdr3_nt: TGTGCCAGCAGCTTTAAAGAGAATTCACCCCTCCACTTT
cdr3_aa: CASSFKENSPLHF

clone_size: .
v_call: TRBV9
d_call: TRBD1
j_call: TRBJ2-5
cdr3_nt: TGTGCCAGCAGCGTACACAGGGGGAAAGGAGAGACCCAGTACTTC
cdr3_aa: CASSVHRGKGETQYF